The 13 T cell receptor beta chains in this list originate from one sample, sequenced in a study of cytomegalovirus exposure and HLA in healthy donors. TCRdb's copy holds only in-frame clones and misses some; the assay was immunoSEQ multiplex PCR. Found here are 150,000 to 200,000 clones, 88% of them singletons; the top ten hold under 3%. The sequenced material came from PBMCs. These receptors originate from a man between 18 and 29 years old in good health and CMV-seronegative.

The table lists this clone with a few counts. The CDR3 DNA reads TGTGCCAGCAGCTTAGCCCAGGGAGGGGCCCTATATGGCTACACCTTC. It specifies CASSLAQGGALYGYTF. The V call is TRBV7-9, the J call TRBJ1-2, with D possibly TRBD1 on 5 matching bases. The V gene's germline CDR1 is SEHNR and CDR2 FQNEAQ (reference sequence). This CDR3 region has 16 residues. The V gene lost 0 bases and the J gene lost 5 bases, with 16 bases spanning the gap.

The chain has TRBV6-4 and TRBJ2-1; 11 nucleotides line up with TRBD2. Trimming took 4 bases from V and 7 from J; bases not matched to a gene: 6. CDR3 size: 15 residues. Germline assignment: CDR1 MRHNA and CDR2 SNTAGT. CDR3 nucleotides: TGTGCCAGCAGTGTGGAACTAGCGGGAGATAATGAGCAGTTCTTC. The encoded protein is CASSVELAGDNEQFF.

The chain uses TRBV5-4 and TRBJ2-7; 11 bases agree with TRBD1. CDR1 and CDR2 (germline): SGHNT, YYREEE (reference sequence). Trimming removed 0 bases from V and 4 bases from J; junction bases left unmatched: 6. The CDR3 spans 16 residues. The CDR3 DNA is TGTGCCAGCAGCTTGGAGCCGGGACAGGGGGGTTACGAGCAGTACTTC. As protein: CASSLEPGQGGYEQYF.

The chain links TRBV29-1 to TRBJ1-5; D not certain. Looked up from germline, CDR1 is SQVTM and CDR2 is ANQGSEA. The CDR3 consists of 12 residues. V was clipped by 4 bases and J by 4 bases, with 8 bases between them. Here the CDR3 DNA reads TGCAGCGTTGGGCCCCCGAATCAGCCCCAGCATTTT. Translation gives CSVGPPNQPQHF.

This sequence joins TRBV27 and TRBJ1-3, with 8 bases lining up with TRBD1. After removal of 4 bases from V and 1 base from J, the junction contained 9 bases not matched to a gene. This CDR3 is built from 17 residues. CDR1 is MNHEY and CDR2 is SMNVEV in the germline V gene (reference sequence). The CDR3 DNA follows: TGTGCCAGCAGTTCGGGGGCTACAGGGGGTTCTGGAAACACCATATATTTT. This sequence encodes CASSSGATGGSGNTIYF.

This sequence joins TRBV2 and TRBJ2-3; 7 nucleotides line up with TRBD2. In germline, CDR1 is SNHLY, CDR2 FYNNEI. Trimming removed 7 bases from V and 0 bases from J; junction bases left unmatched: 4. The CDR3 loop spans 14 amino acids. In DNA, the CDR3 is TGTGCCAGCACCCTAGCGGCTAGCACAGATACGCAGTATTTT. This codes for CASTLAASTDTQYF.

This clone was seen just once. The chain joins TRBV5-1 to TRBJ2-5, with 8 bases lining up with TRBD2. Trimming at V came to 4 bases and at J to 1 base, leaving 9 bases not matched to a gene. Germline V gene sequence: CDR1 SGHRS, CDR2 YFSETQ. The CDR3 length is 16 residues. CDR3 DNA: TGCGCCAGCAGCCGGGGCAAGCGGGGGACCCAAGAGACCCAGTACTTC. Protein: CASSRGKRGTQETQYF. Full variable domain (remainder filled in from reference TRBV5-1 and TRBJ2-5): KAGVTQTPRYLIKTRGQQVTLSCSPISGHRSVSWYQQTPGQGLQFLFEYFSETQRNKGNFPGRFSGRQFSNSRSEMNVSTLELGDSALYLCASSRGKRGTQETQYFGPGTRLLVL.

The rearrangement joins TRBV6-5 to TRBJ2-7, with D perhaps TRBD2 (6 bases). The germline V and J ends were trimmed by 0 bases and 4 bases, with 13 bases remaining between them. Germline assignment: CDR1 MNHEY and CDR2 SVGAGI. The CDR3 runs to 15 residues. CDR3 protein: CASSYSSAGGYEQYV. The CDR3 DNA sequence: TGTGCCAGCAGTTACTCGTCAGCTGGGGGGTACGAGCAGTACGTC.

This clone appeared once. The germline gene is not matched at one end of the junction; a read error may be the cause. The V and J genes are TRBV6-6 and TRBJ1-3; D unclear. CDR1 and CDR2 (germline): MNHNY, SVGAGI (reference sequence). This CDR3 spans 15 amino acids. This CDR3 is CANSPRDLSGNTIYF. In nucleotides, the CDR3 is TGTGCCAACAGTCCCCGGGATCTCTCTGGAAACACCATATATTTT.

The V and J genes are TRBV28 and TRBJ1-2, with TRBD1 identical over 12 bases. Germline V gene data show CDR1 as MDHEN and CDR2 as SYDVKM. The V and J ends lost 3 bases and 8 bases, in that order; junction bases with no gene match: 7. This CDR3 has 15 residues. The CDR3 is CASSFAGQGARGYTF. The CDR3 bases are TGTGCCAGCAGTTTCGCGGGACAGGGGGCGAGGGGCTACACCTTC.

The chain couples TRBV6-5 to TRBJ2-3; a possible D gene is TRBD1 (5 bases). The CDR3 spans 15 residues. Trimming pared 7 bases from V and 6 bases from J, leaving 20 bases between. Germline assignment: CDR1 MNHEY and CDR2 SVGAGI. The chain's CDR3 is CASTKVVANRDTQYF. The DNA for the CDR3 is TGTGCCAGCACTAAGGTGGTGGCAAACAGGGATACGCAGTATTTT.

This clone was counted once. This chain uses TRBV6-1 with TRBJ1-1, with D uncertain. Between the trimmed V and J ends, which lost 4 bases and 5 bases, there was a span of 14 bases. The CDR3 has 14 amino acids. The V gene's germline CDR1 is MNHNS and CDR2 SASEGT. CDR3 in DNA: TGTGCCAGCAGTGGTGGAGAGCGAGGGACTGAAGCTTTCTTT. Translated, it gives CASSGGERGTEAFF.

The rearrangement uses TRBV28 and TRBJ2-7; TRBD1 is a possible D gene (5 bases). This CDR3 region has 14 residues. Trimming left V 3 bases short and J 5 bases short, with 14 bases between. Germline-derived CDR1 and CDR2 are MDHEN and SYDVKM. Written as DNA, the CDR3 is TGTGCCAGCAGTTTGTCGTCAGGGCCCGACGAGCAGTACGTC. It translates to CASSLSSGPDEQYV.